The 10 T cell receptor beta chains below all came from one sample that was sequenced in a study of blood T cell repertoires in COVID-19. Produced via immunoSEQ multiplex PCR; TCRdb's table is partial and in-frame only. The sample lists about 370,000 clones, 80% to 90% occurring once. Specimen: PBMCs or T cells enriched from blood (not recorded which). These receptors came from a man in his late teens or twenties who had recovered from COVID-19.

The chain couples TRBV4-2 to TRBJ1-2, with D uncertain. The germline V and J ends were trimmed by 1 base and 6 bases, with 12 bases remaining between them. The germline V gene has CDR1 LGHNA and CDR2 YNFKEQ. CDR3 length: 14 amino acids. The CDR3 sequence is CASSQVEPGNGYTF. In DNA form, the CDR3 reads TGTGCCAGCAGCCAAGTAGAGCCCGGGAATGGCTACACCTTC.

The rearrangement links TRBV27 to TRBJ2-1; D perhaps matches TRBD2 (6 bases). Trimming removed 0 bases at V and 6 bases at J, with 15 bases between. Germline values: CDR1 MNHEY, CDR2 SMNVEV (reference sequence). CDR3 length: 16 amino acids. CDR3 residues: CASSLSGGVESNEQFF. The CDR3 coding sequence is TGTGCCAGCAGTTTATCAGGCGGGGTAGAGTCCAATGAGCAGTTCTTC.

The CDR3 sequence is CASSAAGGYTDTQYF. In nucleotides, the CDR3 is TGTGCCAGCAGTGCAGCGGGAGGGTATACAGATACGCAGTATTTT. The chain combines TRBV6-2 or TRBV6-3 with TRBJ2-3; 10 bases agree with TRBD2. Looked up from germline, CDR1 is MNHEY and CDR2 is SVGEGT. The V segment lost 5 bases and the J segment 3 bases; nucleotides outside the gene matches: 5. There are 15 residues in the CDR3.

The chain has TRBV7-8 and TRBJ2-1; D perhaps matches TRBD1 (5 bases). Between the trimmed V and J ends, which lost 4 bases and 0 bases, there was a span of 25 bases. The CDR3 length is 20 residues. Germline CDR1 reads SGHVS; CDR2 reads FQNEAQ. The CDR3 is CASSSTNILNRKSSYNEQFF. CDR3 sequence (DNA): TGTGCCAGCAGCTCCACCAACATACTAAACAGGAAAAGCTCCTACAATGAGCAGTTCTTC.

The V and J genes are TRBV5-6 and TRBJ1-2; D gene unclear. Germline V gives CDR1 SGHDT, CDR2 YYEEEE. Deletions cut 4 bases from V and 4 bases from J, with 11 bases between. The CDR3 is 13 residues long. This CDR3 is CASSLSLLYGYTF. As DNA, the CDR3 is TGTGCCAGCAGCCTATCCTTACTCTATGGCTACACCTTC. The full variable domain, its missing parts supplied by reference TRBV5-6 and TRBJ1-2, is DAGVTQSPTHLIKTRGQQVTLRCSPKSGHDTVSWYQQALGQGPQFIFQYYEEEERQRGNFPDRFSGHQFPNYSSELNVNALLLGDSALYLCASSLSLLYGYTFGSGTRLTVV.

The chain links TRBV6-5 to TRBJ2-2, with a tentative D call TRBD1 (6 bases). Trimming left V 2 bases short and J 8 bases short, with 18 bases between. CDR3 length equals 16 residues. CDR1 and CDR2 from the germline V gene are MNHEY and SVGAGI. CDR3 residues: CASSYTSNIQGGELFF. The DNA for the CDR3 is TGTGCCAGCAGTTACACCTCTAATATACAGGGAGGGGAGCTGTTTTTT.

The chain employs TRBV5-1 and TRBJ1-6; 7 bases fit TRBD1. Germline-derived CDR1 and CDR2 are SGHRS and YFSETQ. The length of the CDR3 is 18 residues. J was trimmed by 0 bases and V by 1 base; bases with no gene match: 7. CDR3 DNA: TGCGCCAGCAGCTTGAGACCGGGACAGAGCTCCTATAATTCACCCCTCCACTTT. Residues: CASSLRPGQSSYNSPLHF.

The CDR3 coding sequence is TGTGCCAGCTCACCGGTGGGAGATTTGGGGGAGCAGTTCTTC. It translates to CASSPVGDLGEQFF. The genes are TRBV18 and TRBJ2-1; D might be TRBD2 (5 bases). Germline V lookup: CDR1 KGHSH, CDR2 LQKENI. The CDR3 loop spans 14 amino acids. Trimming took 3 bases from V and 10 from J, leaving 16 bases between them.

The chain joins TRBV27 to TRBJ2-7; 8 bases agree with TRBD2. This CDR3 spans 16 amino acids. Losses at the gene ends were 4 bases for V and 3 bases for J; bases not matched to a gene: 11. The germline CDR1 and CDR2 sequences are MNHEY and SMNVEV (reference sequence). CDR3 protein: CASSSLSGTRLYEQYF. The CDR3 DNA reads TGTGCCAGCAGTTCGCTTAGCGGGACCCGGCTCTACGAGCAGTACTTC.

This CDR3 reads CASSERGSPLHF. The CDR3 DNA sequence: TGTGCCAGCAGCGAGAGGGGGTCACCCCTCCACTTT. The chain recombines TRBV7-9 with TRBJ1-6; the D gene is possibly TRBD1 (6 bases). The length of the CDR3 is 12 residues. Germline V gene lookup returns CDR1 SEHNR and CDR2 FQNEAQ (reference sequence). Between the trimmed V and J ends, which lost 5 bases and 10 bases, there was a span of 9 bases.